The T cell receptor (beta chain) under discussion was sequenced for a study of metastatic and nonmetastatic thyroid tumors. In the study overall: Comparative analysis of repertoires was undertaken across blood and tumor or nodule tissue obtained from malignant and benign thyroid patients.

This clone was seen repeatedly, ten times or more. The entire patient cohort was treatment-naive prior to thyroid surgery. Germline CDR1 LGHDT, CDR2 YNNKEL (reference sequence). The V gene end was trimmed by 4 bases and the J gene end by 5 bases; junction bases not matched to a gene: 20. The CDR3 has 19 residues. Using MiXCR, TCRdb re-called clones from the PCR reads. The table includes around 22,000 clones, roughly 36% detected once. This chain links TRBV3-1 with TRBJ2-5; 9 nucleotides line up with TRBD1. The TCR was taken from a male donor with papillary thyroid cancer or a benign thyroid nodule (not recorded which). Some clones in this sample may be carry-over from other donors' samples. The sequenced sample was blood. The CDR3 protein is CASSPGQGIVTGGGETQYF. The DNA of the CDR3 is TGTGCCAGCAGCCCGGGACAGGGAATCGTTACGGGAGGAGGTGAGACCCAGTACTTC.